Detailed here is one T cell receptor beta chain. Its antigen is currently unknown. The V end lost 3 bases, the J end lost 6 bases, and 11 bases lay between the germline ends. In germline, CDR1 is MNHEY, CDR2 SVGAGI. The CDR3 is 13 amino acids. Clones were sequenced by immunoSEQ multiplex PCR, and TCRdb holds only the in-frame ones, with some missing. This table holds 7,000 or so clones, roughly 81% found once. The entry originates in a study of immune cell composition in non-small cell lung cancer. Study-level findings and limits: Tumour-reactive clones were not shown to match dominant in vivo tumour clones.

Normal lung was sampled as far from the tumour as possible, at least 3 cm. Template was genomic DNA from frozen, unsorted single-cell suspensions. The sequencing sample was made of non-adjacent lung tissue. The chain combines TRBV6-5 with TRBJ1-1; the D is unclear. The receptor comes from a human donor with non-small cell lung cancer. CDR3 amino acids: CASSYSTRPEAFF. In nucleotides, the CDR3 is TGTGCCAGCAGTTATTCAACTCGACCTGAAGCTTTCTTT.